Below are 3 T cell receptor beta chains sequenced from a single sample in a study of blood T cell repertoires in COVID-19. Profiled with immunoSEQ multiplex PCR; TCRdb holds only in-frame clones, not every one. The table shows about 200,000 clones, with roughly 87% occurring only once. The material sequenced was peripheral blood. These receptors were collected from a woman aged 60-75 years with COVID-19, enrolled during active disease.

V is TRBV28 and J is TRBJ1-2; D unclear. The CDR3 spans 13 residues. Germline V gene sequence: CDR1 MDHEN, CDR2 SYDVKM. The germline V and J ends were trimmed by 3 bases and 8 bases, with 13 bases remaining between them. The CDR3 is CASSFSVLRGYTF. As DNA, the CDR3 is TGTGCCAGCAGTTTTTCTGTCCTACGAGGCTACACCTTC.

The rearrangement uses TRBV19 and TRBJ1-5; the match to TRBD1 covers 8 bases. CDR3 length: 17 amino acids. Per the germline V gene, CDR1 is LNHDA and CDR2 is SQIVND (reference sequence). V was clipped by 5 bases and J by 3 bases; unmatched bases: 12. The CDR3 sequence is CASSFQHRDRFNQPQHF. The CDR3 bases are TGTGCCAGTAGTTTTCAACACCGGGACAGGTTCAATCAGCCCCAGCATTTT. Complete variable domain (other parts from reference TRBV19 and TRBJ1-5): DGGITQSPKYLFRKEGQNVTLSCEQNLNHDAMYWYRQDPGQGLRLIYYSQIVNDFQKGDIAEGYSVSREKKESFPLTVTSAQKNPTAFYLCASSFQHRDRFNQPQHFGDGTRLSIL.

This chain uses TRBV13 with TRBJ2-2; D uncertain. CDR3 length equals 16 residues. Per the germline V gene, CDR1 is PRHDT and CDR2 is FYEKMQ (reference sequence). Trimming took 2 bases from V and 6 from J, leaving 16 bases between them. This chain's CDR3 is CASSLTRTAISGELFF. DNA of the CDR3: TGTGCCAGCAGCTTAACTCGAACCGCCATCTCCGGGGAGCTGTTTTTT. The full variable domain, its missing parts supplied by reference TRBV13 and TRBJ2-2, is AAGVIQSPRHLIKEKRETATLKCYPIPRHDTVYWYQQGPGQDPQFLISFYEKMQSDKGSIPDRFSAQQFSDYHSELNMSSLELGDSALYFCASSLTRTAISGELFFGEGSRLTVL.